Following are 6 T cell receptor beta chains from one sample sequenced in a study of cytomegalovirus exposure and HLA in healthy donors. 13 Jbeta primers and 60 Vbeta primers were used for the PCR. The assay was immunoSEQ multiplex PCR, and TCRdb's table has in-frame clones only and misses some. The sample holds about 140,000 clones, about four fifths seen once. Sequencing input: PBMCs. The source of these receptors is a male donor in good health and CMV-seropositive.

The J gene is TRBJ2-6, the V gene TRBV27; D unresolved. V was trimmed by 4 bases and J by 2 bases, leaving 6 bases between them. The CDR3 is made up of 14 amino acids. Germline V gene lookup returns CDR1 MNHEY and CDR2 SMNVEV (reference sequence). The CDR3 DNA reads TGTGCCAGCAGTTCCACAGCTGGGGCCAACGTCCTGACTTTC. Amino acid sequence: CASSSTAGANVLTF.

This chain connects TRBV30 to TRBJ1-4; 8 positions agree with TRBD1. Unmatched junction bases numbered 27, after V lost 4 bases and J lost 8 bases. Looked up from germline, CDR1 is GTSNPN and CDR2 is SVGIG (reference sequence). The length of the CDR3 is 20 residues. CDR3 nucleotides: TGTGCCTGGACCATTGGACAGGGCCCCAGCAGAATTAGGGGGGGGGAAAAACTGTTTTTT. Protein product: CAWTIGQGPSRIRGGEKLFF.

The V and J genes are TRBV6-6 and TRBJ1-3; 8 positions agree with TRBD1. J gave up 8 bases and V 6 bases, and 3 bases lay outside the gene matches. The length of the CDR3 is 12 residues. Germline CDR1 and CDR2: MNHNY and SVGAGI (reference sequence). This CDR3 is CASRGQVHTIYF. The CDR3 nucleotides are TGTGCCAGCAGGGGACAGGTACACACCATATATTTT.

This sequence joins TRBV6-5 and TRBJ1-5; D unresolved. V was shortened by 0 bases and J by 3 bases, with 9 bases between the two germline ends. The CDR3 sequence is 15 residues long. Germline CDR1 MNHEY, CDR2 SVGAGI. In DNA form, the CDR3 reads TGTGCCAGCAGTTACTCGGCAGGCAACAATCAGCCCCAGCATTTT. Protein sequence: CASSYSAGNNQPQHF.

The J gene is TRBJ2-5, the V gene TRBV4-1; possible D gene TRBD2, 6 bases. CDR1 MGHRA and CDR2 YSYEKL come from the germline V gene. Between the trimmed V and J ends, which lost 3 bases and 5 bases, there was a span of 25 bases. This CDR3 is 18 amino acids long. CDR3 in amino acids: CASSHGSAGPNHRETQYF. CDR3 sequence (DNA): TGCGCCAGCAGCCACGGAAGCGCGGGGCCCAACCACCGGGAGACCCAGTACTTC.

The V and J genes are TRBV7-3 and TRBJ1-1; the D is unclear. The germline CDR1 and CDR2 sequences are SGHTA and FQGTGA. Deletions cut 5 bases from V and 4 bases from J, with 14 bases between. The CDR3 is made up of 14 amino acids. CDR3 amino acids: CASSRPGVSTEAFF. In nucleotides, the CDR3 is TGTGCCAGCAGCCGACCGGGTGTGAGCACTGAAGCTTTCTTT.